The entry below describes one T cell receptor (beta chain). Original handling: Estimates of nucleated cell counts were drawn from the amplification of reference gene primers. Assay used: immunoSEQ multiplex PCR; TCRdb lists only in-frame clones, some missing. The V and J calls and the clone size are those of that table, but D and trimming were determined from the DNA. This sample has 90,000 to 120,000 clones; about 80% occur once, and the top ten carry roughly 4.3%. The sample belongs to a study of blood T cell repertoires in COVID-19. Study-level information: The study drew acute and convalescent COVID-19 samples from the United States, Italy and Spain. Sample material is recorded as cDNA or gDNA derived from T cells, B-cell-depleted T cells, or PBMCs.

V was pared by 5 bases and J by 3 bases, with 10 bases of the junction left unmatched. This CDR3 has 16 residues. Germline V gene sequence: CDR1 SGHTA, CDR2 FQGNSA. The chain has TRBV7-2 and TRBJ2-3; 8 bases agree with TRBD2. This receptor was identified in a man in his 70s with acute or convalescent COVID-19. What was sequenced was peripheral blood. CDR3: CASSPRWRGVTDTQYF. CDR3 bases: TGTGCCAGCAGCCCGCGGTGGCGGGGGGTTACAGATACGCAGTATTTT.